This TCR beta chain was sequenced during a study of cytomegalovirus exposure and HLA in healthy donors. As concerns this clone: Its antigen is unidentified.

The assay was immunoSEQ multiplex PCR, and TCRdb's table has in-frame clones only and misses some. The sample carries 250,000 or so clones, approximately 87% recorded once. Study observations and caveats: Many donors shared some public TCRs, even though most TCR sequences were rare. Subsequent analysis revealed that first-cohort TCR clusters tended to co-occur in the 110 or so validation repertoires. The study labeled more than 150 TCR beta chains cytomegalovirus-associated.

A roughly 120-subject validation cohort, separate from the roughly 680-subject first cohort, supplied the donors. CDR1 and CDR2 (germline): GTSNPN, SVGIG (reference sequence). The CDR3 has 14 amino acids. The V and J ends lost 2 bases and 7 bases respectively, with 17 bases between them. This chain uses TRBV30 with TRBJ1-2, with D perhaps matching TRBD1 (6 bases). Sequenced sample: PBMCs. This sequence was found in a man aged 18-30 years in good health and CMV-seronegative. As DNA, the CDR3 is TGTGCCTGGAGTCCACCCGGGACAATGACTGGCTACACCTTC. Translating gives CAWSPPGTMTGYTF.